This T cell receptor (beta chain) derives from a study of shared clonotypes between healthy human individuals. The wider study: CD8 memory received one plate per donor, CD8 naive two, CD4 memory three and CD4 naive three. Study-level results: Sharing across a few donors was seen in approximately 5.2% of naive CD4 clonotypes.

The V and J ends lost 4 bases and 0 bases respectively, with 15 bases between them. This CDR3 spans 16 amino acids. CDR1 and CDR2 (germline): KGHSH, LQKENI. A note on this clone: Its specificity is not known.

In the sorted-subset replicate PCRs, about 190 ng DNA, 30,000 or so T cell genomes, was used. This table comes from immunoSEQ multiplex PCR, and its TCRdb copy is limited to in-frame clones, with some not included. The table has roughly 220,000 clones, about 69% seen once; the top ten hold approximately 12%. Source material: memory CD4+ T cells sorted from blood. Subset in this sample: CD45RA-negative fraction. The chain carries TRBV18 and TRBJ1-1, with D possibly being TRBD1 (5 bases). This receptor was taken from a young man in good health. The CDR3 sequence: CASSLSQGEMNTEAFF. The CDR3 DNA sequence: TGTGCCAGCTCACTATCCCAGGGCGAAATGAACACTGAAGCTTTCTTT.